The rows below give T cell receptor beta chains drawn from one sample of a study of technical replicates of blood from several donors. Generated by immunoSEQ multiplex PCR, the TCRdb table keeps only in-frame clones and is missing some. This table holds 70,000 to 95,000 clones, about 97% found once. The sample consisted of T cells isolated from PBMCs. The receptors were sampled from a human donor in good health. The CDR3 runs from the conserved cysteine through the conserved F or W. The D gene is left open where the match is weak. Not every row has a clone size; where given, it reads once, few, many or a size class.

D,size,J,V,DNA,CDR3
.,once,TRBJ2-5,TRBV9,TGTGCCAGCAGCCTCGGTGGAGCAATCTACCAAGAGACCCAGTACTTC,CASSLGGAIYQETQYF
.,.,TRBJ1-2,TRBV20-1,TGCAGTGCAACTCTTGGAGGTGGCTACACCTTC,CSATLGGGYTF
.,.,TRBJ1-4,TRBV27,TGTGCCAGCAGTTTAGGCAATTCTGAAAAACTGTTTTTT,CASSLGNSEKLFF
TRBD1,.,TRBJ2-3,TRBV28,TGTGCCAGCAGCATGGACAGGGGGCTCGATACGCAGTATTTT,CASSMDRGLDTQYF
TRBD1,.,TRBJ2-5,TRBV4-1,TGCGCCAGCAGCCAAGATTTGGGACAGGGGGGGAGAGAGACCCAGTACTTC,CASSQDLGQGGRETQYF
TRBD2,.,TRBJ2-1,TRBV7-9,TGTGCCAGCAGCTGGGGAGCGGGAGGGCCGAGCTCCTACAATGAGCAGTTCTTC,CASSWGAGGPSSYNEQFF
.,.,TRBJ1-1,TRBV6-6,TGTGCCAGCAGTTACGGGCAGGGCGCTGAAGCTTTCTTT,CASSYGQGAEAFF
.,once,TRBJ1-1,TRBV11-3,TGTGCCAGCAGCTTAATAGCCGATTGGGCTTTCTTT,CASSLIADWAFF
TRBD2,.,TRBJ2-1,TRBV5-4,TGTGCCAGCAGCCCGGGGACTAGCGGGAGCTCCTACAATGAGCAGTTCTTC,CASSPGTSGSSYNEQFF
.,.,TRBJ1-1,TRBV4-1,TGCGCCAGCAGCCAAAGGACAGTGAACACTGAAGCTTTCTTT,CASSQRTVNTEAFF
TRBD1,.,TRBJ2-7,TRBV10-3,TGTGCCATCAGTGGGGGACAGGGATATCTCGAGCAGTACTTC,CAISGGQGYLEQYF
.,.,TRBJ1-1,TRBV2,TGTGCCAGCAGCGAGACAGTTTTGTCGAACACTGAAGCTTTCTTT,CASSETVLSNTEAFF
.,.,TRBJ2-1,TRBV5-1,TGCGCCAGCAGCTCCCTCTATATCCCGGGAAACAATGAGCAGTTCTTC,CASSSLYIPGNNEQFF
.,.,TRBJ2-5,TRBV5-1,TGCGCCAGCAGCCAGGACCAAGAGACCCAGTACTTC,CASSQDQETQYF
.,.,TRBJ1-1,TRBV6-5,TGTGCCAGCAGTTACTCCCAGAACACTGAAGCTTTCTTT,CASSYSQNTEAFF
TRBD1,.,TRBJ2-1,TRBV5-1,TGCGCCAGCAGCACGGGACAGGGGGGGCACAATGAGCAGTTCTTC,CASSTGQGGHNEQFF
.,once,TRBJ1-1,TRBV6-4,TGTGCCAGCAGTGTATGGTCGCCTTGGTGGCGGGCTTTCTTT,CASSVWSPWWRAFF
.,.,TRBJ2-2,TRBV11-3,TGTGCCAGCAGCTTAGGGGGAGCCGGGGAGCTGTTTTTT,CASSLGGAGELFF
TRBD1,.,TRBJ2-5,TRBV20-1,TGCAGTGGCGACAGGGAAGAGACCCAGTACTTC,CSGDREETQYF
TRBD1,.,TRBJ1-1,TRBV18,TGTGCCAGCTCATCAGGACAGGGCCCCATGAACACTGAAGCTTTCTTT,CASSSGQGPMNTEAFF
.,.,TRBJ2-2,TRBV5-1,TGCGCCAGCAGCTTGGACAACTACCTTGCGAACACCGGGGAGCTGTTTTTT,CASSLDNYLANTGELFF
TRBD1,.,TRBJ1-5,TRBV28,TGTGCCAGCAGTCCCGGGACAGCAGAGAATCAGCCCCAGCATTTT,CASSPGTAENQPQHF
TRBD1,.,TRBJ2-1,TRBV5-1,TGCGCCAGCAGCCATGAGGGGGACAGGGGGAACTACAATGAGCAGTTCTTC,CASSHEGDRGNYNEQFF
.,.,TRBJ1-1,TRBV10-3,TGTGCCATCAGTGAGAGGGGACTAGAGAGCGAGAACACTGAAGCTTTCTTT,CAISERGLESENTEAFF
TRBD2,.,TRBJ2-1,TRBV27,TGTGCCAGCAGTTATAGCGGGGGATATACACTACTTGAGCAGTTCTTC,CASSYSGGYTLLEQFF
.,.,TRBJ1-2,TRBV6-1,TGTGCCAGCAGTGAAATTGGAGAGGGAGGCTATGGCTACACCTTC,CASSEIGEGGYGYTF
.,once,TRBJ1-3,TRBV4-1,TGCGCCAGCAGCCAACCGACAAGCTCTGGAAACACCATATATTTT,CASSQPTSSGNTIYF
TRBD2,.,TRBJ2-5,TRBV10-1,TGCGCCAGCAGTGGGGGGACTAGCGGGAATGATTACCAAGAGACCCAGTACTTC,CASSGGTSGNDYQETQYF
.,.,TRBJ1-4,TRBV27,TGTGCCAGGGATAAAAAATCCGGACATCCTGCTAATGAAAAACTGTTTTTT,CARDKKSGHPANEKLFF
TRBD1,.,TRBJ1-2,TRBV19,TGTGCCAGTACCCGGACAGGGGGAACTCCTAACTATGGCTACACCTTC,CASTRTGGTPNYGYTF
.,.,TRBJ2-3,TRBV12-2,TGTGCAAGTCGCTTTTTAGGAGGAAGCACAGATACGCAGTATTTT,CASRFLGGSTDTQYF
.,.,TRBJ1-1,TRBV9,TGTGCCAGCAGCGTAGGAGGTAGGGGGAACACTGAAGCTTTCTTT,CASSVGGRGNTEAFF
TRBD2,.,TRBJ2-5,TRBV4-1,TGCGCCAGCAGCCCCCTAGGGGGCGGGCGGGGGGGGTTGGAGACCCAGTACTTC,CASSPLGGGRGGLETQYF
.,.,TRBJ2-7,TRBV5-1,TGCGCCAGCACAGGGCTAAGCTCCTACGAGCAGTACTTC,CASTGLSSYEQYF
.,.,TRBJ2-1,TRBV5-4,TGTGCCAGCAGCGGCGCTAGCGACACCTACAATGAGCAGTTCTTC,CASSGASDTYNEQFF
.,.,TRBJ2-2,TRBV29-1,TGCAGCGTTGAAGATCTACAGGGAAGCCTGAACACCGGGGAGCTGTTTTTT,CSVEDLQGSLNTGELFF
TRBD2,.,TRBJ2-3,TRBV2,TGTGCCAGCAGTACGGGACTAGCGGGGACCACAGATACGCAGTATTTT,CASSTGLAGTTDTQYF
.,.,TRBJ1-2,TRBV25-1,TGTGCCAGCAGAGAGGACACTAACTATGGCTACACCTTC,CASREDTNYGYTF
.,.,TRBJ2-5,TRBV5-1,TGCGCCAGCAGCTTGGAAGGGACACCAGAGACCCAGTACTTC,CASSLEGTPETQYF
.,.,TRBJ2-6,TRBV5-4,TGTGCCAGCAGTCCCTTAACTCCAGGGGTGGCCTCTGGGGCCAACGTCCTGACTTTC,CASSPLTPGVASGANVLTF
.,.,TRBJ1-6,TRBV6-4,TGTGCCAGCAGTGACTATGGGCAGTTTAATAATTCACCCCTCCACTTT,CASSDYGQFNNSPLHF
TRBD1,.,TRBJ2-7,TRBV28,TGTGCCAGCAGCCTAAACGGACAGGGCGATTCCTACGAGCAGTACTTC,CASSLNGQGDSYEQYF